The rows below give T cell receptor beta chains drawn from one sample of a study of T cell responses to AZD1222 COVID-19 vaccine. Sequencing was performed with immunoSEQ multiplex PCR; in TCRdb, only in-frame clones are kept and a portion is missing. The sample has roughly 93,000 clones, approximately 89% seen once. The sequenced sample was peripheral blood, obtained 28 days after the second AZD1222 dose. The receptor set was obtained from an adult who received the AZD1222 COVID-19 vaccine. Both conserved end residues are part of each CDR3. A clone size is listed for some rows: how often the clone was seen (once, few, many), or a class if it is expanded.

j_gene	abundance	v_gene	CDR3aa
TRBJ2-2	few	TRBV25-1	CASSETRLAGELFF
TRBJ2-3	NA	TRBV9	CASSTRIGAADTQYF
TRBJ1-1	once	TRBV4-2	CASSQERSLKTEAFF
TRBJ2-7	NA	TRBV6-5	CASSYKQGTGGNEQYF
TRBJ1-4	NA	TRBV19	CASSISGRENEKLFF
TRBJ1-4	NA	TRBV21-1	CASSKVNRHNEKLFF
TRBJ1-5	NA	TRBV27	CASSPGQGSAQPQHF
TRBJ2-5	NA	TRBV3-1/TRBV3-2	CASSPAAGETQYF
TRBJ2-3	NA	TRBV5-1	CASSLVARGTDTQYF
TRBJ1-1	NA	TRBV18	CASSPNMNTEAFF
TRBJ1-6	NA	TRBV30	CAWRNRGSWNSPLHF
TRBJ2-1	NA	TRBV5-5	CASSVGSGAEQFF
TRBJ1-4	NA	TRBV7-9	CASSLAAGHNEKLFF
TRBJ1-2	few	TRBV7-2	CASSLDPTAQGDGYTF
TRBJ2-1	NA	TRBV5-4	CASSLSGGANEQFF
TRBJ1-1	NA	TRBV3-1/TRBV3-2	CASSQREVNTEAFF
TRBJ2-7	NA	TRBV6-5	CASRIRTPLSNEQYF
TRBJ2-5	NA	TRBV30	CAWRPQGPQETQYF
TRBJ2-7	NA	TRBV11-2	CASSPDRVSYEQYF
TRBJ2-7	few	TRBV28	CASSLGLNPVYEQYF
TRBJ2-6	once	TRBV6-5	CASSYGRTSGANVLTF
TRBJ1-1	NA	TRBV9	CASSPDRLNTEAFF
TRBJ2-1	NA	TRBV5-4	CASSLASSGGRNEQFF
TRBJ2-1	NA	TRBV3-1/TRBV3-2	CASSHWTGSSYNEQFF
TRBJ1-3	NA	TRBV6-5	CASSYSTNGNTIYF
TRBJ2-1	NA	TRBV7-8	CASSLRRNEQFF
TRBJ2-5	NA	TRBV27	CASSLSGGVETQYF
TRBJ2-2	NA	TRBV6-2/TRBV6-3	CASSIGGRGTGELFF
TRBJ2-2	NA	TRBV4-3	CASSLGLAGNTGELFF
TRBJ2-2	NA	TRBV30	CAWRSPGNTGELFF
TRBJ1-6	NA	TRBV19	CASRTNRAGNSPLHF
TRBJ2-5	NA	TRBV9	CASSVGDRTGETQYF
TRBJ1-5	once	TRBV7-9	CASSPGSTLNQPQHF
TRBJ1-2	once	TRBV10-1	CASSESQLGVYTF
TRBJ2-3	NA	TRBV11-3	CASSSGQKYTDTQYF
TRBJ1-4	NA	TRBV7-2	CASSFLERKLFF
TRBJ1-1	NA	TRBV5-1	CASSPGAGAFF
TRBJ2-3	NA	TRBV4-3	CASSQGLAGAIADTQYF
TRBJ1-3	once	TRBV10-2	CASSVGVSGNTIYF
TRBJ2-1	NA	TRBV30	CAWSWGLPGRNEQFF
TRBJ1-6	NA	TRBV6-5	CASSYGHRVGGSPLHF
TRBJ2-7	NA	TRBV4-1	CASSQAISYEQYF
TRBJ2-7	NA	TRBV7-2	CASSSLGQGGYEQYF
TRBJ1-1	NA	TRBV9	CASSVGEIKAEAFF
TRBJ2-3	NA	TRBV4-3	CASSLQLAGGTDTQYF